This entry lists 4 T cell receptor beta chains sequenced from one sample in a study of CD8 T cells in ankylosing spondylitis. A single record per CDR3 protein comes from TCRdb applying MiXCR to the 5' RACE reads. The sample includes nearly 350,000 distinct CDR3 sequences, 14% to 15% of them seen just once. The sequencing input was blood, either unsorted or a sorted T cell fraction (not recorded which). The receptor source for this set is a male donor with ankylosing spondylitis or in good health (not recorded which).

Many counts were recorded for this clonotype. The chain carries TRBV11-2 and TRBJ2-2, with D perhaps matching TRBD1 (5 bases). Germline V gene lookup returns CDR1 SGHAT and CDR2 FQNNGV. With 1 base removed from V and 7 bases from J, the gap between germline ends came to 7 bases. CDR3 length equals 13 residues. The DNA of the CDR3 is TGTGCCAGCAGCTTAGGGACACTCGGGGAGCTGTTTTTT. As protein: CASSLGTLGELFF.

This clonotype was seen many times. The chain uses TRBV7-9 and TRBJ1-2; the D gene is possibly TRBD1 (5 bases). This CDR3 comprises 14 residues. V dropped 7 bases and J dropped 2 bases, with 14 bases sitting between them. Germline loops: CDR1 SEHNR, CDR2 FQNEAQ (reference sequence). The CDR3 DNA reads TGTGCCAGCACCCCCCAGGGCGGAAACTATGGCTACACCTTC. Translation: CASTPQGGNYGYTF.

The rearrangement uses TRBV11-3 and TRBJ2-3; 12 bases align to TRBD2. The CDR3 has 16 amino acids. With V trimmed by 5 bases and J by 4 bases, 7 bases remained unmatched. Germline CDR1 SGHNT, CDR2 YENEEA. The DNA of the CDR3 is TGTGCCAGCAGCCCCCGAGCTAGCGGGGGGGCAGATACGCAGTATTTT. Amino acid sequence: CASSPRASGGADTQYF.

The chain uses TRBV28 and TRBJ2-2, with 15 bases fitting TRBD2. After removal of 5 bases from V and 7 bases from J, the junction contained 11 bases not matched to a gene. This CDR3 has 18 residues. Germline values: CDR1 MDHEN, CDR2 SYDVKM. DNA of the CDR3: TGTGCCAGCAGTCTACGGGGGACTAGCGGGAGGTCGAACGGGGAGCTGTTTTTT. This codes for CASSLRGTSGRSNGELFF. The full variable domain, its missing parts supplied by reference TRBV28 and TRBJ2-2, is DVKVTQSSRYLVKRTGEKVFLECVQDMDHENMFWYRQDPGLGLRLIYFSYDVKMKEKGDIPEGYSVSREKKERFSLILESASTNQTSMYLCASSLRGTSGRSNGELFFGEGSRLTVL.